These T cell receptor beta chains were read from a single sample in a study of human T cells and chemical hapten exposure. TCRdb re-analysed the RACE reads in MiXCR, keeping a single row per CDR3 protein. The top ten clones hold about 6% of a sample with about 350,000 distinct CDR3 sequences, under 6.5% of them seen once. The sample here was whole blood, taken in connection with sensitization to the hapten diphenylcyclopropenone (DPC). These receptors were collected from a woman younger than 35 with alopecia areata. Some clones in this sample may be carry-over from other donors' samples. The CDR3 runs from the conserved cysteine through the conserved F or W. The D gene is left open where the match is weak. Clone size is given for some rows only: seen once, a few or many times, or a class if the clone is expanded.

CDR3 length	J gene	D gene	V gene	clone size	CDR3 DNA	CDR3 protein
15	TRBJ2-7	.	TRBV6-2/TRBV6-3	.	TGTGCCAGCAGTTACTCGAGCCAGAACTCCTACGAGCAGTACTTC	CASSYSSQNSYEQYF
17	TRBJ2-7	TRBD2	TRBV20-1	few	TGCAGTGCTAGAGGGGTCCTAGCGGGGGGGCCCACCTACGAGCAGTACTTC	CSARGVLAGGPTYEQYF
16	TRBJ2-2	.	TRBV12-3/TRBV12-4	.	TGTGCCAGCACCGGAGGACACCTCACGAACACCGGGGAGCTGTTTTTT	CASTGGHLTNTGELFF
13	TRBJ1-5	.	TRBV7-2	many	TGTGCCAGCAGCTTAAAGGTCCGAGGGGCCCAGCATTTT	CASSLKVRGAQHF
13	TRBJ1-1	TRBD1	TRBV6-5	few	TGTGCCAGCAGTTACAGCGGGACAGGGGAAGCTTTCTTT	CASSYSGTGEAFF
14	TRBJ2-7	TRBD1	TRBV7-6	.	TGTGCCAGCAGCTTAGGGGACAGCCCCTACGAGCAGTACTTC	CASSLGDSPYEQYF
15	TRBJ2-3	TRBD1	TRBV12-3/TRBV12-4	few	TGTGCCAGCAGGGGGGAGGCAGGGGGCGCAGATACGCAGTATTTT	CASRGEAGGADTQYF
13	TRBJ1-2	.	TRBV28	.	TGTGCCAGCAGCTCCGGGCCCGGGGAACCCCCCACCTTC	CASSSGPGEPPTF
13	TRBJ2-3	.	TRBV29-1	many	TGCAGCCTACGACAGGGAGGATCAGATACGCAGTATTTT	CSLRQGGSDTQYF
13	TRBJ2-5	.	TRBV5-6	few	TGTGCCAGCAGCTTCAGTTTCCAAGAGACCCAGTACTTC	CASSFSFQETQYF
16	TRBJ1-1	TRBD1	TRBV12-3/TRBV12-4	few	TGTGCCAGCAGTTTATATACGGGACAGCTAGACACTGAAGCTTTCTTT	CASSLYTGQLDTEAFF
13	TRBJ2-5	.	TRBV12-3/TRBV12-4	few	TGTGCCAGCGGAACGGGACTTCAAGAGACCCAGTACTTC	CASGTGLQETQYF
12	TRBJ1-2	.	TRBV7-2	few	TGTGCCAGCAGCTTAGCGGAATATGGCTACACCTTC	CASSLAEYGYTF
13	TRBJ1-1	.	TRBV27	.	TGTGCCAGCAGATTAAGTCTCTCTTTTGAAGCTTTCTTT	CASRLSLSFEAFF
16	TRBJ2-1	TRBD2	TRBV6-2/TRBV6-3	few	TGTGCCAGCAGTCGGAGGCGGGGGGAGATCTACAATGAGCAGTTCTTC	CASSRRRGEIYNEQFF
15	TRBJ2-1	.	TRBV20-1	few	TGCAGTGCCGCAGGCGCTGGAGGGTCCTACAATGAGCAGTTCTTC	CSAAGAGGSYNEQFF
17	TRBJ2-3	TRBD2	TRBV7-6	few	TGTGCCAGCAGCCGCCGGACTAGCGGGATCCCCACAGATACGCAGTATTTT	CASSRRTSGIPTDTQYF
12	TRBJ2-2	.	TRBV6-1	few	TGTGCCAGTGCTTTTAACACCGGGGAGCTGTTTTTT	CASAFNTGELFF
14	TRBJ1-2	TRBD1	TRBV13	many	TGTGCCAGCAGCAGTGATGGACAGGGGTCTTTGCAATCCTTC	CASSSDGQGSLQSF
13	TRBJ1-4	TRBD1	TRBV12-3/TRBV12-4	few	TGTGCCAGCAGAACAGGGGGAGGTGAAAAACTGTTTTTT	CASRTGGGEKLFF
15	TRBJ1-2	.	TRBV25-1	many	TGTGCCAGCAGCGACGGAGGGGGGGCCGTATATGGCTACACCTTC	CASSDGGGAVYGYTF
16	TRBJ1-5	TRBD1	TRBV25-1	few	TGTGCCAGCAGTGATGCGAACAGGGGGTTAGAGTCGCCCCAGCATTTT	CASSDANRGLESPQHF
13	TRBJ2-7	.	TRBV20-1	few	TGCAGTGCTACCCCACAGGCCTTCTACGAGCAGTACTTC	CSATPQAFYEQYF
15	TRBJ2-3	.	TRBV5-1	.	TGCGCCAGCAGCTTGGAAGGGGGAGCCACAGATACGCAGTATTTT	CASSLEGGATDTQYF
12	TRBJ1-3	.	TRBV28	few	TGTGCCAGCAGTTTTCTCCGAAACACCATATATTTT	CASSFLRNTIYF
14	TRBJ1-1	.	TRBV20-1	.	TGCAGTGCTAGAGATTTAACGGGCAGTCTTGAAGCTTTCTTT	CSARDLTGSLEAFF
18	TRBJ2-4	.	TRBV28	few	TGTGCCAGCAGTTTATACGGGGTCCTTACCCAAGCCAAAAACATTCAGTACTTC	CASSLYGVLTQAKNIQYF
15	TRBJ1-6	.	TRBV29-1	few	TGCAGCGTGGGGGGGGTAACCCCCAATAATTCACCCCTCCACTTT	CSVGGVTPNNSPLHF
14	TRBJ2-4	TRBD2	TRBV6-1	few	TGTGCCAGCAGTCCCGGACTAGCGGTAGACATTCAGTACTTC	CASSPGLAVDIQYF
17	TRBJ2-7	TRBD1	TRBV28	.	TGTGCCAGCGGGGGGACAGGGGTCGCAATAAGCTCCTACGAGCAGTACTTC	CASGGTGVAISSYEQYF
18	TRBJ1-4	.	TRBV9	few	TGTGCCAGCAGCGTCCCCCAGGGAGGACCGAGCTCTAATGAAAAACTGTTTTTT	CASSVPQGGPSSNEKLFF
16	TRBJ1-5	.	TRBV21-1	few	TGTGCCAGCAGCAAAGACAGGACAGGATACGGTCAGCCCCAGCATTTT	CASSKDRTGYGQPQHF
15	TRBJ1-4	TRBD1	TRBV7-3	many	TGTGCCAGCAGCCTGACAGGGGGGACTAATGAAAAACTGTTTTTT	CASSLTGGTNEKLFF
14	TRBJ1-3	.	TRBV10-3	.	TGTGCCATCAGTGACAGATTCTCTGGAAACACCATATATTTT	CAISDRFSGNTIYF
17	TRBJ2-2	.	TRBV12-3/TRBV12-4	.	TGTGCCAGCAGTTTAAAGTCTGAGGCCGCGAACACCGGGGAGCTGTTTTTT	CASSLKSEAANTGELFF
14	TRBJ2-3	.	TRBV20-1	once	TGCAGTGCTAGGGCCGGGACGCACACAGATACGCAGTATTTT	CSARAGTHTDTQYF
16	TRBJ2-7	.	TRBV6-5	few	TGTGCCAGCAGTTACTCAGTACGGTGGAGCTCCTACGAGCAGTACTTC	CASSYSVRWSSYEQYF
14	TRBJ1-1	.	TRBV4-3	many	TGCGCCAGCAGCCAAGGCCCCGTGAACACTGAAGCTTTCTTT	CASSQGPVNTEAFF